The clone carrying this T cell receptor (beta chain) has a handful of counts. Its cognate antigen is unknown. Looked up from germline, CDR1 is KGHSH and CDR2 is LQKENI. V lost 1 base, J lost 11 bases, and 14 bases lay in between. This CDR3 has 13 amino acids. Vbeta (60) and Jbeta (13) primers were used in the PCR. Clones were sequenced by immunoSEQ multiplex PCR, and TCRdb holds only the in-frame ones, with some missing. There are 80,000 to 100,000 clones in the sample; more than 65% occur only once, and approximately 15% lies in the top ten. The data were taken from a study of cytomegalovirus exposure and HLA in healthy donors. Study-level points and caveats: For most TCR sequences rarity was the rule, although some public TCRs occurred in many donors. In a later analysis, most CMV-associated TCR beta chains appeared HLA-restricted. Relative to equally common others, HLA-associated TCR beta chains showed greater clonal expansion in a later analysis. TCR beta V- and J-gene trimming, according to a later analysis, was linked to a missense DCLRE1C variant.

What was sequenced was PBMCs. This sequence was found in a woman aged 18-30 years in good health and CMV-seropositive. The chain recombines TRBV18 with TRBJ1-1; D perhaps matches TRBD1 (6 bases). The CDR3 nucleotides are TGTGCCAGCTCACCACTTGTGCAGGGGACGGCTTTCTTT. Translating gives CASSPLVQGTAFF.